This TCR beta chain was captured by sequencing in a study of T cells in Graves' hyperthyroidism and ophthalmopathy. Findings of the study overall: The model predicted ophthalmopathy a median 6.5 months before onset.

The V gene's germline CDR1 is MNHEY and CDR2 SVGAGI. Deletions cut 2 bases from V and 8 bases from J, with 12 bases between. The CDR3 extends over 14 amino acids. As for this clonotype: Its antigen is undetermined.

Regions amplified from RNA transcripts were the TCR beta CDR3 regions. HTBI primers were employed in a first-round RT-PCR of the TCR CDR3. TCRdb re-analysed the multiplex PCR reads in MiXCR, keeping a single row per CDR3 protein. The table lists under 350,000 distinct CDR3 sequences, 15% to 20% of them singletons. Patients aged 18 to 65 had newly diagnosed hyperthyroidism of under 2 months' duration. The study excluded patients with uncontrolled infection, other autoimmune disease, pregnancy or lactation. This clonotype originated in a woman aged 50 to 65 with Graves' hyperthyroidism. The sequenced sample was blood. The V and J genes are TRBV6-5 and TRBJ1-4, with D possibly TRBD1 on 5 matching bases. The CDR3 bases are TGTGCCAGCAGTTACACGCAGGGTGGCGAAAAACTGTTTTTT. Its translation: CASSYTQGGEKLFF.